Each of the 31 T cell receptor beta chains below was sequenced from the same sample in a study of T-cell memory formation after mild COVID-19. One entry per CDR3 protein, called by TCRdb with MiXCR from the 5' RACE reads. The data show around 370,000 distinct CDR3 sequences, with about 21% seen just once and about an eighth held by the top ten. The specimen was PBMCs or a T cell subset sorted from them (not recorded which). Receptor source: an adult woman who had mild COVID-19 (a few samples of this study predate the infection). Cell type and time point are not known.

This clonotype was observed many times. The V call is TRBV24-1, the J call TRBJ2-7; D may be TRBD1 (6 bases). The germline V gene encodes CDR1 KGHDR and CDR2 SFDVKD. The CDR3 runs to 12 residues. The ends were cut back, 9 bases at V and 1 base at J, with 9 bases in the middle. CDR3 in DNA: TGTGCCACCTCACAGGGATCCTACGAGCAGTACTTC. Translating gives CATSQGSYEQYF.

The chain is built from TRBV6-6 and TRBJ2-5; D may be TRBD2 (5 bases). Germline CDR1 and CDR2: MNHNY and SVGAGI (reference sequence). V shed 6 bases and J shed 5 bases, with 19 bases lying between them. This CDR3 spans 15 amino acids. The CDR3 protein is CASRTRGSSGETQYF. The CDR3 DNA sequence: TGTGCCAGCAGAACCCGGGGTAGTAGTGGGGAGACCCAGTACTTC.

This chain's CDR3 is CASSLEDRASYEQYF. As DNA, the CDR3 is TGTGCCAGCAGCTTGGAAGACAGGGCCTCCTACGAGCAGTACTTC. The rearrangement links TRBV5-5 to TRBJ2-7, with 7 bases lining up with TRBD1. The CDR3 is 15 amino acids. Trimming cost V 0 bases and J 0 bases; bases outside gene matches: 3. Germline lookup yields CDR1 SGHKS and CDR2 YYEKEE (reference sequence). Based on the CDR3 plus reference TRBV5-5 and TRBJ2-7, the full variable domain is DAGVTQSPTHLIKTRGQQVTLRCSPISGHKSVSWYQQVLGQGPQFIFQYYEKEERGRGNFPDRFSARQFPNYSSELNVNALLLGDSALYLCASSLEDRASYEQYFGPGTRLTVT.

The V gene is TRBV6-6, the J gene TRBJ1-6; TRBD1 agrees at 8 bases. This CDR3 has 17 residues. With V trimmed by 5 bases and J by 4 bases, 10 bases remained unmatched. Germline V gene lookup returns CDR1 MNHNY and CDR2 SVGAGI (reference sequence). The CDR3 spells CASSTRTGNLYNSPLHF. Written as DNA, the CDR3 is TGTGCCAGCAGTACCCGGACAGGGAACCTTTATAATTCACCCCTCCACTTT.

This clonotype has a handful of counts. The chain employs TRBV5-5 and TRBJ2-1; no firm D call. The CDR3 runs to 13 residues. Trimming took off 4 bases at V and 5 bases at J, with 10 bases between the two ends. Germline values: CDR1 SGHKS, CDR2 YYEKEE (reference sequence). The CDR3 sequence is CASSVGRNNEQFF. DNA for the CDR3: TGTGCCAGCAGCGTCGGCCGGAACAATGAGCAGTTCTTC.

This chain uses TRBV5-4 with TRBJ2-7; possibly TRBD1 or TRBD2 for D (5 bases each). Germline lookup yields CDR1 SGHNT and CDR2 YYREEE (reference sequence). The CDR3 is made up of 15 amino acids. V dropped 4 bases and J dropped 2 bases, with 16 bases sitting between them. The CDR3 reads CASSTGAAFTYEQYF. In nucleotides, the CDR3 is TGTGCCAGCAGCACCGGGGCGGCATTCACCTACGAGCAGTACTTC. The variable domain in full, completed from reference TRBV5-4 and TRBJ2-7, reads ETGVTQSPTHLIKTRGQQVTLRCSSQSGHNTVSWYQQALGQGPQFIFQYYREEENGRGNFPPRFSGLQFPNYSSELNVNALELDDSALYLCASSTGAAFTYEQYFGPGTRLTVT.

CDR3 protein: CASSPLGLAGREQFF. Written as DNA, the CDR3 is TGTGCCAGCAGCCCCCTGGGACTAGCGGGGCGTGAGCAGTTCTTC. The rearrangement links TRBV3-1 to TRBJ2-1; 13 nucleotides match TRBD2. CDR1 and CDR2 (germline): LGHDT, YNNKEL (reference sequence). V lost 4 bases to trimming and J lost 9 bases; unmatched junction nucleotides: 6. CDR3 size: 15 residues.

V and J are TRBV9 and TRBJ2-3, with D perhaps given as TRBD1 or TRBD2 (7 bases each). V dropped 4 bases and J dropped 3 bases, with 15 bases sitting between them. The CDR3 runs to 15 residues. The germline gives CDR1 SGDLS, CDR2 YYNGEE. The CDR3 bases are TGTGCCAGCAGCTCAGGGGGGGCTGCGACAGATACGCAGTATTTT. This gives the protein CASSSGGAATDTQYF. Complete variable domain (other parts from reference TRBV9 and TRBJ2-3): DSGVTQTPKHLITATGQRVTLRCSPRSGDLSVYWYQQSLDQGLQFLIQYYNGEERAKGNILERFSAQQFPDLHSELNLSSLELGDSALYFCASSSGGAATDTQYFGPGTRLTVL.

The chain joins TRBV20-1 to TRBJ2-1; 10 bases are a match to TRBD2. Germline V gene lookup returns CDR1 DFQATT and CDR2 SNEGSKA (reference sequence). CDR3 length equals 15 residues. Unmatched junction bases numbered 9, after V lost 0 bases and J lost 10 bases. The CDR3 DNA reads as TGCAGTGCTAGAGAAGCGGGGGGGCCTTTGGAAGAGCAGTTCTTC. Translation: CSAREAGGPLEEQFF.

This clonotype was counted a few times. This chain connects TRBV7-3 to TRBJ2-1; D is uncertain. CDR1 is SGHTA, CDR2 FQGTGA, per germline. The CDR3 runs 11 residues. The V end was cut by 5 bases, the J end by 8 bases, with 7 bases between. CDR3 amino acids: CASSREDEQFF. CDR3 in DNA: TGTGCCAGCAGCCGAGAGGATGAGCAGTTCTTC.

The CDR3 coding sequence is TGCAGTGCTAAAACGGACAGGGAGGGCCATGGCTACACCTTC. This codes for CSAKTDREGHGYTF. The chain recombines TRBV20-1 with TRBJ1-2; 8 bases map to TRBD1. V lost 4 bases, J lost 6 bases, and 10 bases stayed unmatched. The CDR3 sequence is 14 residues long. Germline V CDR1 and CDR2: DFQATT, SNEGSKA (reference sequence).

This chain links TRBV7-3 with TRBJ2-7; D unresolved. This CDR3 comprises 15 residues. The V gene's germline CDR1 is SGHTA and CDR2 FQGTGA. Trimming took off 1 base at V and 0 bases at J, with 10 bases between the two ends. As DNA, the CDR3 is TGTGCCAGCAGCTTAAACAGCGAGAGCTCCTACGAGCAGTACTTC. Translation gives CASSLNSESSYEQYF.

CDR3 amino acids: CASRTQANYGYTF. DNA for the CDR3: TGCGCCAGCAGAACTCAGGCGAACTATGGCTACACCTTC. The genes are TRBV5-1 and TRBJ1-2, with no clear D. CDR1 and CDR2 (germline): SGHRS, YFSETQ. The CDR3 contains 13 residues. The ends were cut back, 5 bases at V and 2 bases at J, with 10 bases in the middle. Full variable domain (rest looked up from reference TRBV5-1 and TRBJ1-2): KAGVTQTPRYLIKTRGQQVTLSCSPISGHRSVSWYQQTPGQGLQFLFEYFSETQRNKGNFPGRFSGRQFSNSRSEMNVSTLELGDSALYLCASRTQANYGYTFGSGTRLTVV.

The gene calls are TRBV4-1 and TRBJ2-2, with D possibly being TRBD1 (6 bases). The length of the CDR3 is 15 residues. Germline V gives CDR1 MGHRA, CDR2 YSYEKL. Trimming stripped 6 bases from V and 1 base from J, with 12 bases between. CDR3 in amino acids: CASSQGSVNTGELFF. The CDR3 DNA is TGCGCCAGCAGTCAGGGGTCAGTGAACACCGGGGAGCTGTTTTTT.

For the CDR3, the DNA is TGCGCCAGCAGCTTGGGCTCAAGCGGGACTGAAGCTTTCTTT. Translating it yields CASSLGSSGTEAFF. The genes are TRBV5-1 and TRBJ1-1; D is uncertain. The CDR3 sequence is 14 residues long. V lost 0 bases to trimming and J lost 5 bases, with 11 bases between them. Germline V lookup: CDR1 SGHRS, CDR2 YFSETQ.

This clonotype was observed a few times. In DNA, the CDR3 is TGTGCCAGCAGACACACTGGACAGGGATTGAATGAGCAGTTCTTC. Amino acid sequence: CASRHTGQGLNEQFF. This rearrangement joins TRBV2 to TRBJ2-1, with 8 bases identical to TRBD1. The trim removed 6 bases at V and 7 bases at J, leaving 11 bases unmatched. The CDR3 consists of 15 residues. Germline CDR1 is SNHLY and CDR2 is FYNNEI.

The CDR3 sequence: CASGSSYGEQYF. The CDR3 DNA reads as TGTGCTAGTGGTTCCAGTTACGGCGAGCAGTACTTC. The chain carries TRBV12-5 and TRBJ2-7; D ambiguous. Trimming cost V 4 bases and J 6 bases, with 10 bases left between them. The CDR3 is 12 amino acids. From germline, CDR1 is LGHNT and CDR2 FRNRAP.

This clonotype occurred a few times. This sequence joins TRBV7-8 and TRBJ1-5; D remains unclear. V lost 4 bases and J 3 bases, leaving 13 bases between the germline ends. Germline V gene lookup returns CDR1 SGHVS and CDR2 FQNEAQ. CDR3 length equals 15 residues. The CDR3 sequence is CASSSQPSINQPQHF. DNA for the CDR3: TGTGCCAGCAGCTCCCAGCCGAGTATCAATCAGCCCCAGCATTTT.

In its sample, this clonotype was seen a few times. V and J are TRBV6-1 and TRBJ1-1; 9 bases are a match to TRBD1. Germline assignment: CDR1 MNHNS and CDR2 SASEGT. The CDR3 totals 16 residues. The V and J ends lost 7 bases and 6 bases, in that order; junction bases with no gene match: 15. CDR3 nucleotides: TGTGCCAGCAAGGTCGGACAGGGGCTATCAAACGCTGAAGCTTTCTTT. This gives the protein CASKVGQGLSNAEAFF.

This sequence joins TRBV7-2 and TRBJ2-5, with TRBD2 matching over 9 bases. The V gene end was trimmed by 5 bases and the J gene end by 0 bases; junction bases not matched to a gene: 28. The germline gives CDR1 SGHTA, CDR2 FQGNSA. The CDR3 is 23 residues long. The CDR3 coding sequence is TGTGCCAGCAGCCAACCCCTACCTTCACTATCGGTAGCGGGGGTTGTATACCAAGAGACCCAGTACTTC. Protein product: CASSQPLPSLSVAGVVYQETQYF.

This chain connects TRBV10-3 to TRBJ1-5; no firm D call. CDR3 length: 15 amino acids. Looked up from germline, CDR1 is ENHRY and CDR2 is SYGVKD. Trimming left V 3 bases short and J 2 bases short, with 11 bases between. CDR3 sequence reads: CAISEGGMGNQPQHF. The DNA of the CDR3 is TGTGCCATCAGTGAAGGAGGCATGGGCAATCAGCCCCAGCATTTT.

This clonotype came up a few times. The rearrangement links TRBV5-5 to TRBJ1-5; maybe TRBD1 (6 bases). V lost 4 bases, J lost 7 bases, and 15 bases lay in between. The CDR3 has 14 residues. In germline, CDR1 is SGHKS, CDR2 YYEKEE (reference sequence). The CDR3 DNA reads TGTGCCAGCAGCGCTACAGGGATAACACAGCCCCAGCATTTT. This gives the protein CASSATGITQPQHF.

This sequence joins TRBV24-1 and TRBJ2-3; 13 bases are a match to TRBD2. This CDR3 comprises 16 residues. V lost 4 bases and J lost 4; bases outside the gene matches: 4. CDR1 and CDR2 (germline): KGHDR, SFDVKD. CDR3 DNA sequence: TGTGCCACCAGTGAACTCACTAGCGGGAGGGCAGATACGCAGTATTTT. It is translated as CATSELTSGRADTQYF.

The V and J genes are TRBV19 and TRBJ1-1; D uncertain. V shed 2 bases and J shed 4 bases, with 8 bases lying between them. The CDR3 has 13 residues. Germline V gives CDR1 LNHDA, CDR2 SQIVND (reference sequence). The CDR3 DNA is TGTGCCAGTAGTATATCGGCAGTCACTGAAGCTTTCTTT. Translation: CASSISAVTEAFF. The full variable domain, its missing parts supplied by reference TRBV19 and TRBJ1-1, is DGGITQSPKYLFRKEGQNVTLSCEQNLNHDAMYWYRQDPGQGLRLIYYSQIVNDFQKGDIAEGYSVSREKKESFPLTVTSAQKNPTAFYLCASSISAVTEAFFGQGTRLTVV.

This clonotype was found a few times. V is TRBV7-2 and J is TRBJ2-5; 10 nucleotides agree with TRBD1. This CDR3 region has 15 residues. CDR1 is SGHTA and CDR2 is FQGNSA in the germline V gene. V shed 5 bases, J shed 2 bases, and the junction held 5 bases outside the gene matches. The CDR3, as DNA: TGTGCCAGCAGCCTCGACAGGGGGCATCAAGAGACCCAGTACTTC. Translating gives CASSLDRGHQETQYF.

The chain joins TRBV7-2 to TRBJ2-7; TRBD2 matches 10 bases. The trim removed 0 bases at V and 3 bases at J, leaving 5 bases unmatched. This CDR3 spans 16 amino acids. CDR1 and CDR2 (germline): SGHTA, FQGNSA. CDR3 amino acids: CASSLALASGSYEQYF. The CDR3 DNA is TGTGCCAGCAGCTTAGCTCTGGCTAGCGGGAGCTACGAGCAGTACTTC.

The rearrangement links TRBV12-3 or TRBV12-4 to TRBJ2-7; 10 nucleotides align to TRBD1. This CDR3 contains 14 residues. The junction had 8 bases not matched to a gene; V was cut back by 5 bases and J by 7 bases. CDR3 in amino acids: CASSPRQGAGEQYF. CDR3 DNA sequence: TGTGCCAGCAGTCCCCGACAGGGGGCGGGGGAGCAGTACTTC.

This clonotype was found a few times. The chain is built from TRBV2 and TRBJ2-6; TRBD1 agrees at 7 bases. The junction had 5 bases not matched to a gene; V was cut back by 5 bases and J by 4 bases. Germline CDR1 is SNHLY and CDR2 is FYNNEI. CDR3 size: 15 residues. The CDR3 here is CASSPTGLGANVLTF. The CDR3 coding sequence is TGTGCCAGCAGTCCGACAGGGCTCGGGGCCAACGTCCTGACTTTC.

This clonotype was counted a few times. This chain links TRBV7-2 with TRBJ2-5; 8 nucleotides align to TRBD1. The V gene's germline CDR1 is SGHTA and CDR2 FQGNSA. There are 16 residues in the CDR3. V lost 4 bases to trimming and J lost 1 base; unmatched junction nucleotides: 8. CDR3 protein: CASSSRGQGLQETQYF. DNA for the CDR3: TGTGCCAGCAGCTCGAGAGGACAGGGCCTCCAAGAGACCCAGTACTTC.

This clonotype was seen more than once but under ten times. The rearrangement links TRBV20-1 to TRBJ2-7; no reliable D call. This CDR3 contains 16 residues. The germline gives CDR1 DFQATT, CDR2 SNEGSKA (reference sequence). Trimming removed 0 bases from V and 0 bases from J, with 15 bases in between. CDR3 protein: CSARDGRQLTSYEQYF. The CDR3 DNA is TGCAGTGCTAGAGATGGTAGGCAGTTAACCTCCTACGAGCAGTACTTC.

This clonotype was recorded at least ten times. At one end the junction does not follow the germline gene, possibly because of a read error. This rearrangement joins TRBV7-2 to TRBJ2-1, with D tentatively TRBD1 or TRBD2 (6 bases each). The CDR3 covers 15 residues. Looked up from germline, CDR1 is SGHTA and CDR2 is FQGNSA. The CDR3 reads CASSLEGTGGRSGVF. DNA of the CDR3: TGTGCCAGCAGCTTAGAGGGGACTGGGGGCAGGAGTGGAGTCTTC. The entire variable domain, with the rest obtained from reference TRBV7-2 and TRBJ2-1, is as follows: GAGVSQSPSNKVTEKGKDVELRCDPISGHTALYWYRQSLGQGLEFLIYFQGNSAPDKSGLPSDRFSAERTGGSVSTLTIQRTQQEDSAVYLCASSLEGTGGRSGVFGPGTRLTVL.